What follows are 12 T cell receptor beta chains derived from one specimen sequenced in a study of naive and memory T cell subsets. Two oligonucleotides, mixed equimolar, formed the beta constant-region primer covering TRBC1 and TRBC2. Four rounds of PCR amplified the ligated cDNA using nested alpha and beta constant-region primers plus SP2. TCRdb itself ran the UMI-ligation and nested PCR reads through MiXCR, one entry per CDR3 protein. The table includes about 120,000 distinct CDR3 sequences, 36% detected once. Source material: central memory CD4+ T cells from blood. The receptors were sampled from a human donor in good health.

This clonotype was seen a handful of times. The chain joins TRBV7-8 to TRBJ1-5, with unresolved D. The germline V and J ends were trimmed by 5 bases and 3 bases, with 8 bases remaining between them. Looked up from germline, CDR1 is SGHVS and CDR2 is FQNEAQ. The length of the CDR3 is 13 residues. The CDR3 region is CASSPYNNQPQHF. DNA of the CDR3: TGTGCCAGCAGCCCTTATAACAATCAGCCCCAGCATTTT.

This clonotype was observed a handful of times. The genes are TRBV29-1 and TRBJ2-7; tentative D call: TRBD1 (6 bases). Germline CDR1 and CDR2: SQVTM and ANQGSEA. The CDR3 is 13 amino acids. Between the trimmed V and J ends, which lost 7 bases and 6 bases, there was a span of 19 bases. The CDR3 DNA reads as TGCAGCGCAGTAACAAAACAGGGAAGCGAGCAGTACTTC. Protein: CSAVTKQGSEQYF.

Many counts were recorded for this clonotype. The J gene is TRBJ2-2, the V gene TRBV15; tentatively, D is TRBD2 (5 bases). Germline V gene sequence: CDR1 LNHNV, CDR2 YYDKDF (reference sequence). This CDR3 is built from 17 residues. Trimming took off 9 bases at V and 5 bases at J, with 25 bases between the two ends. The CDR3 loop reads CATSMGSRRSRTGELFF. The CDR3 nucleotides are TGTGCCACTTCCATGGGGTCGAGGAGGTCGCGGACCGGGGAGCTGTTTTTT.

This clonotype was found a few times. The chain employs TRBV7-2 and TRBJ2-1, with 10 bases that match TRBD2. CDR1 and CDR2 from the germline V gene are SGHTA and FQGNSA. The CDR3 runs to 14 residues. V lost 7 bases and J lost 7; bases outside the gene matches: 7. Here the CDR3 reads CASTLAGVRNEQFF. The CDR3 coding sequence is TGTGCCAGCACCCTAGCGGGAGTGCGAAATGAGCAGTTCTTC.

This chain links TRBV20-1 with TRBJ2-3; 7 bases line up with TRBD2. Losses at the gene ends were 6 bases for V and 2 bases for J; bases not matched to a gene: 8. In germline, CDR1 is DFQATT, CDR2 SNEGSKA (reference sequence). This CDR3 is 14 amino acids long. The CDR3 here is CSAAPGTTTDTQYF. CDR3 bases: TGCAGTGCAGCACCGGGGACTACCACAGATACGCAGTATTTT.

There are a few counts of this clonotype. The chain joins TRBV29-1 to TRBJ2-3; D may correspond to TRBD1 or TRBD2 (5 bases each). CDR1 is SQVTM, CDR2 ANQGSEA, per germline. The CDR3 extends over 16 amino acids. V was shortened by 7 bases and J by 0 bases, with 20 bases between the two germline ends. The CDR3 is CSALGVYEDSTDTQYF. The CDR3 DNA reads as TGCAGCGCCCTGGGGGTATATGAGGATAGCACAGATACGCAGTATTTT.

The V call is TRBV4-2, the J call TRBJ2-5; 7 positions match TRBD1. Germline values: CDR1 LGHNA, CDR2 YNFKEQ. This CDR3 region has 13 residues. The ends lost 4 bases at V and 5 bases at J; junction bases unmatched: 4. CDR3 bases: TGTGCCAGCAGCCCGGGACAGAGGGAGACCCAGTACTTC. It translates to CASSPGQRETQYF.

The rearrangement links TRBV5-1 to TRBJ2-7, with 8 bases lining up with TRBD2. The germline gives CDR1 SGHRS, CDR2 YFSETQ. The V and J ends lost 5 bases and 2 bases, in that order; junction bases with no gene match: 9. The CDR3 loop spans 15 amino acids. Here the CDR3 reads CASSSGGAAPYEQYF. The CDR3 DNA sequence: TGCGCCAGCAGTTCCGGGGGGGCAGCCCCCTACGAGCAGTACTTC.

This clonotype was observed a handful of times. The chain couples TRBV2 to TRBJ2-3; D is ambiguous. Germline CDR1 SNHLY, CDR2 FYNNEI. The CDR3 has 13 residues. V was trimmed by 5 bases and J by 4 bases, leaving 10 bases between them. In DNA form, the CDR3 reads TGTGCCAGCAGTTTAGCATCGGCAGATACGCAGTATTTT. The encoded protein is CASSLASADTQYF.

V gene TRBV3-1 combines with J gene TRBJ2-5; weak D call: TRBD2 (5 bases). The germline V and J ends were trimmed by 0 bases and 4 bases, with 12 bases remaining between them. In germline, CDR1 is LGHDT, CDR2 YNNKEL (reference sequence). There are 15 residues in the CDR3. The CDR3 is CASSQDGGRGETQYF. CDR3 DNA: TGTGCCAGCAGCCAAGATGGAGGACGGGGAGAGACCCAGTACTTC.

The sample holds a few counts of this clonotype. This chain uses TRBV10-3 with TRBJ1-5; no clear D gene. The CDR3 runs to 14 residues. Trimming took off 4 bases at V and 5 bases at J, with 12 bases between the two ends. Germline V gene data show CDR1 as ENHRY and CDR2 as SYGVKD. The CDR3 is CAISATETYQPQHF. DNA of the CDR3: TGTGCCATCAGTGCAACGGAGACTTATCAGCCCCAGCATTTT.

The CDR3 here is CASSSQGTWKTQYF. The CDR3 bases are TGTGCCAGCAGCTCACAGGGAACCTGGAAGACCCAGTACTTC. The V and J genes are TRBV7-2 and TRBJ2-5; a possible D gene is TRBD1 (6 bases). The CDR3 sequence is 14 residues long. Trimming took off 4 bases at V and 6 bases at J, with 15 bases between the two ends. Per germline, CDR1 SGHTA and CDR2 FQGNSA.